This T cell receptor (beta chain) was observed in a study of graft-versus-host responses after intestinal transplantation. The study's findings and limits: In patients with graft-donor T cell macrochimerism, allograft graft-versus-host to host-versus-graft clonal ratios were high.

CDR1 MNHNS and CDR2 SASEGT come from the germline V gene. Trimming took off 1 base at V and 0 bases at J, with 13 bases between the two ends. CDR3 size: 18 residues. As to this clone: What it binds is not known. The sample contains more than one DNA sequence encoding this CDR3.

The method was immunoSEQ multiplex PCR; TCRdb's version includes in-frame clones alone and lacks a portion of them. This table has about 120,000 clones, roughly 93% appearing once. This sequence joins TRBV6-1 and TRBJ2-6; possible D gene TRBD2, 5 bases. The TCR originated in a human donor who received an intestinal transplant. This specimen was unstimulated CD4+ T cells sorted from spleen or lymph node cells, taken before intestinal transplant. CDR3 in DNA: TGTGCCAGCAGTGAAGGGAGGTCTGGGAGCTCTGGGGCCAACGTCCTGACTTTC. As protein: CASSEGRSGSSGANVLTF.